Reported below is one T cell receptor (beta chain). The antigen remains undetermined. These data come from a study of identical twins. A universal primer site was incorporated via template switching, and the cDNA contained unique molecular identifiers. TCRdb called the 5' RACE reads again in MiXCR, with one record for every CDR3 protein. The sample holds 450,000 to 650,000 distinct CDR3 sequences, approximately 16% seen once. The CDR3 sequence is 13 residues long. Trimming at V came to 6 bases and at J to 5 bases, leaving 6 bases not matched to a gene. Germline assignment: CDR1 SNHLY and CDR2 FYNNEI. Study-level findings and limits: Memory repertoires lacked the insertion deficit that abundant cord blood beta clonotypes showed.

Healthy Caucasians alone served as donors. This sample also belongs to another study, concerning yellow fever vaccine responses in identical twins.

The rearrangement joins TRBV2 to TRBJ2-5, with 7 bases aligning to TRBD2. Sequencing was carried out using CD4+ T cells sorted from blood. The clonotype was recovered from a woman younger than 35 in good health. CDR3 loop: CASSSSGDETQYF. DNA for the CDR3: TGTGCCAGCAGCTCCAGCGGGGATGAGACCCAGTACTTC.